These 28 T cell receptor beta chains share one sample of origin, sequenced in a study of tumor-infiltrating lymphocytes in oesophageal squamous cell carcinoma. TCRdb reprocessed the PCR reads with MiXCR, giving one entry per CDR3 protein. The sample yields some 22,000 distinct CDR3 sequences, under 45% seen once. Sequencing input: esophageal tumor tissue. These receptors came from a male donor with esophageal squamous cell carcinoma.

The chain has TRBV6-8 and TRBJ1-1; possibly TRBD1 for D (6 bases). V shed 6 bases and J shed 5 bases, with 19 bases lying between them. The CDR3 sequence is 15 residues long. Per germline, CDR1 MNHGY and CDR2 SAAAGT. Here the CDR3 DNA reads TGTGCCAGCAGCCTCGGTGGGGGCGTGGGAACTGAAGCTTTCTTT. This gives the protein CASSLGGGVGTEAFF.

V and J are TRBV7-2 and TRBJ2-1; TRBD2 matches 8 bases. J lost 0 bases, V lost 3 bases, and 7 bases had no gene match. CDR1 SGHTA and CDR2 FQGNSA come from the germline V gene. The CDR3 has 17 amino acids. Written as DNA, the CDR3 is TGTGCCAGCAGCTTCACTAGCGGTCTAAGCTCCTACAATGAGCAGTTCTTC. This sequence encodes CASSFTSGLSSYNEQFF.

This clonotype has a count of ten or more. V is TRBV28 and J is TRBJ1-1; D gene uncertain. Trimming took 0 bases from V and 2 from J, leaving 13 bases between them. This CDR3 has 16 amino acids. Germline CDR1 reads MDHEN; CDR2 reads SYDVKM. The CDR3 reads CASSLWGKGLNTEAFF. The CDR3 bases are TGTGCCAGCAGTTTATGGGGGAAAGGTCTTAACACTGAAGCTTTCTTT.

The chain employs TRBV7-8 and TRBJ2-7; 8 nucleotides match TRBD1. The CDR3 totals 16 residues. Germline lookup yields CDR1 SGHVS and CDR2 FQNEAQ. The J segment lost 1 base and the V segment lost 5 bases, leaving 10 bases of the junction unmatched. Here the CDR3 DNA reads TGTGCCAGCAGCCCCCCAGGACAGGGTAAGTCCTACGAGCAGTACTTC. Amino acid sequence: CASSPPGQGKSYEQYF.

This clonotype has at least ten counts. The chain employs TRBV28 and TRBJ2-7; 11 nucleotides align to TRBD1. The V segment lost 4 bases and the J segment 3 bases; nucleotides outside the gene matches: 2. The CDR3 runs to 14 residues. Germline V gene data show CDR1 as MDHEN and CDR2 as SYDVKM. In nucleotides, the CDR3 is TGTGCCAGCAGTTCCGGGACAGGGGGCTACGAGCAGTACTTC. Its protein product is CASSSGTGGYEQYF.

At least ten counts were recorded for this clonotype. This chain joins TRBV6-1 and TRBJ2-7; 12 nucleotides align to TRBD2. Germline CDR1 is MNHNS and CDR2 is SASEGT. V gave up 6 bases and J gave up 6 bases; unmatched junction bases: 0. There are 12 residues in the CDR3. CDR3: CASRTSGSEQYF. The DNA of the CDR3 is TGTGCCAGCAGGACTAGCGGGAGCGAGCAGTACTTC.

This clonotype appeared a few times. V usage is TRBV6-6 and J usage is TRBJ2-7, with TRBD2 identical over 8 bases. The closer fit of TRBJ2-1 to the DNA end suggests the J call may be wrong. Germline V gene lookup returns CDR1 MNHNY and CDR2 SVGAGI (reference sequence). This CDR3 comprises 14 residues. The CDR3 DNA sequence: TGTGCCAGCATACAGGGCGGGGGGATCAATGAGCAGTTCTTC. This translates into CASIQGGGINEQFF.

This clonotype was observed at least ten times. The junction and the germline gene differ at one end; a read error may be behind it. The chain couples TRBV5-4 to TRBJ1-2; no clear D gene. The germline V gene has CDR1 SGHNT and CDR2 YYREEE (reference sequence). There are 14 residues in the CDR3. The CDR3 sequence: CASSPWTGSYGYTF. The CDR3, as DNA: TGCGCCAGCAGCCCGTGGACCGGAAGCTATGGCTACACCTTC. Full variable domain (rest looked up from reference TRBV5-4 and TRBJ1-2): ETGVTQSPTHLIKTRGQQVTLRCSSQSGHNTVSWYQQALGQGPQFIFQYYREEENGRGNFPPRFSGLQFPNYSSELNVNALELDDSALYLCASSPWTGSYGYTFGSGTRLTVV.

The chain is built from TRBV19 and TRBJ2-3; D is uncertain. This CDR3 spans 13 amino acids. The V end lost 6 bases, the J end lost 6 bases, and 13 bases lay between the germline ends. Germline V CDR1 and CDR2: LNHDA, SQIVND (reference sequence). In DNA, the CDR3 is TGTGCCAGTAGCCTTTCTCCAGCTGATACGCAGTATTTT. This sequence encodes CASSLSPADTQYF.

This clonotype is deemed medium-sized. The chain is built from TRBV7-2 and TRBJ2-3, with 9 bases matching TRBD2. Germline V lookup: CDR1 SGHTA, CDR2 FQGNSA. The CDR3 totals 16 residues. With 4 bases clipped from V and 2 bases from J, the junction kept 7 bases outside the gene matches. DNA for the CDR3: TGTGCCAGCAGCTCCCGACTAGCGGCAACCACAGATACGCAGTATTTT. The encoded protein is CASSSRLAATTDTQYF.

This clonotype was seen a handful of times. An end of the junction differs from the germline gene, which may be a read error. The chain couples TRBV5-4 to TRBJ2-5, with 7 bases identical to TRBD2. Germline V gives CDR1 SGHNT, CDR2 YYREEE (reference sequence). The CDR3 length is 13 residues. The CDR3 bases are TGCGCCAGCAGCTTAATGGGGGGGGAGACCCAGTACTTC. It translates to CASSLMGGETQYF.

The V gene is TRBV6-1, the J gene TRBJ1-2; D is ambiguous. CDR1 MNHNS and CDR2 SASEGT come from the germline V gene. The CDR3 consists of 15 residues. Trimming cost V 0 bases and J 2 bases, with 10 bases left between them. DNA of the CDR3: TGTGCCAGCAGTGAAGCTATGGACGGCAACTATGGCTACACCTTC. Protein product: CASSEAMDGNYGYTF.

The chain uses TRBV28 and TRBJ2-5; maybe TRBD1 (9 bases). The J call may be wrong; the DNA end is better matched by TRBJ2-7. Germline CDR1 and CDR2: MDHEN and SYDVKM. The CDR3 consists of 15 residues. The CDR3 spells CASRTGGTGFDEQYF. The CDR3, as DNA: TGTGCCAGCAGGACGGGGGGGACAGGGTTTGACGAGCAGTACTTC.

The chain's CDR3 is CASRLTKSYEQYF. In DNA form, the CDR3 reads TGTGCCAGCAGATTGACAAAATCCTACGAGCAGTACTTC. The chain couples TRBV6-1 to TRBJ1-2; D remains ambiguous. The J call is doubtful: the DNA matches TRBJ2-7 better. This CDR3 comprises 13 residues. CDR1 is MNHNS, CDR2 SASEGT, per germline.

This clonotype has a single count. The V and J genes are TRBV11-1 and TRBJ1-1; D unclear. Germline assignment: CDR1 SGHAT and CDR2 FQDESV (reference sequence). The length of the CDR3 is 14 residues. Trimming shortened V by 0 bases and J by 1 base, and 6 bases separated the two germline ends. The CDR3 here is CASSLASRNTEAFF. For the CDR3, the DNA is TGTGCCAGCAGCTTAGCTTCCAGGAACACTGAAGCTTTCTTT. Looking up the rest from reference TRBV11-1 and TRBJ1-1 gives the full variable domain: EAEVAQSPRYKITEKSQAVAFWCDPISGHATLYWYRQILGQGPELLVQFQDESVVDDSQLPKDRFSAERLKGVDSTLKIQPAELGDSAMYLCASSLASRNTEAFFGQGTRLTVV.

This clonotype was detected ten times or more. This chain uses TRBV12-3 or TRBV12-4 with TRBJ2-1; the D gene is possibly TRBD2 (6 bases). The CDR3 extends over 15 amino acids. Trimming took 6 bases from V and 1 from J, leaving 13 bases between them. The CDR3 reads CASSLGSSSYNEQFF. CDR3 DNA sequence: TGTGCCAGCAGCCTCGGGAGTTCGTCCTACAATGAGCAGTTCTTC.

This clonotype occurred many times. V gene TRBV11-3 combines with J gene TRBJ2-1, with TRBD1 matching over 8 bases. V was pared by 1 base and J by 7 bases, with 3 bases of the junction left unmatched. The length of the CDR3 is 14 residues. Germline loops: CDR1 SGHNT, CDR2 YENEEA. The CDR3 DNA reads TGTGCCAGCAGCTTAGGGGGGACAGGAAATGAGCAGTTCTTC. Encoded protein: CASSLGGTGNEQFF. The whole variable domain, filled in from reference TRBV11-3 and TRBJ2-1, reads EAGVVQSPRYKIIEKKQPVAFWCNPISGHNTLYWYLQNLGQGPELLIRYENEEAVDDSQLPKDRFSAERLKGVDSTLKIQPAELGDSAVYLCASSLGGTGNEQFFGPGTRLTVL.

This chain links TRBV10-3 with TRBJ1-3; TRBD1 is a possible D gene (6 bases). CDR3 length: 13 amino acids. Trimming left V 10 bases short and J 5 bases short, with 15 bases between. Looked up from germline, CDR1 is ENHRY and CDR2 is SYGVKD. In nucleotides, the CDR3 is TGTGCCACCGGAGGACAGATTAGAAACACCATATATTTT. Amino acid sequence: CATGGQIRNTIYF.

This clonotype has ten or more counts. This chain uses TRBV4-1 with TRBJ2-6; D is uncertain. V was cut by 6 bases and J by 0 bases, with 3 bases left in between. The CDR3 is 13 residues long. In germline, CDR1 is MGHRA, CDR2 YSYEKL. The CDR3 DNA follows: TGCGCCAGCAGGGACTCTGGGGCCAACGTCCTGACTTTC. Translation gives CASRDSGANVLTF.

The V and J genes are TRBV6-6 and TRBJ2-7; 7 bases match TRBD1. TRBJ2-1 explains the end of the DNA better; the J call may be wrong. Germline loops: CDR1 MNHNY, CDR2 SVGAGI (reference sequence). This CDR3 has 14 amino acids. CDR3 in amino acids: CARGEEDRSYEQFF. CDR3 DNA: TGTGCCAGGGGAGAAGAGGACAGGAGCTACGAGCAGTTCTTC.

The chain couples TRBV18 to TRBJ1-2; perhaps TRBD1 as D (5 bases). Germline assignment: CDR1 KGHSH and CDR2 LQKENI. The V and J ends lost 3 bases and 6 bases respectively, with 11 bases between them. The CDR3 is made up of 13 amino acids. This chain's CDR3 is CASSPTVRDGYTF. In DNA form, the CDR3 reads TGTGCCAGCTCACCGACAGTCAGGGATGGCTACACCTTC.

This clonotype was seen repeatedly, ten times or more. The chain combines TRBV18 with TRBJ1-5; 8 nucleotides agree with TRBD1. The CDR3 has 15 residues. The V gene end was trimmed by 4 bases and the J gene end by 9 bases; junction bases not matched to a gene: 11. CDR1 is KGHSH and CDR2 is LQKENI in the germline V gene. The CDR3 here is CASSLGQDQGGPQHF. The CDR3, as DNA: TGTGCCAGCTCACTGGGACAGGACCAGGGGGGGCCCCAGCATTTT.

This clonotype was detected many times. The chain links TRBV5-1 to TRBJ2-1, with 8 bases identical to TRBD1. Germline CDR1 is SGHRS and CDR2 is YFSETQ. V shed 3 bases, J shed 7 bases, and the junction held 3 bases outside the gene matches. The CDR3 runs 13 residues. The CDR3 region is CASSWTGSNEQFF. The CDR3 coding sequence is TGCGCCAGCAGCTGGACAGGGTCGAATGAGCAGTTCTTC.

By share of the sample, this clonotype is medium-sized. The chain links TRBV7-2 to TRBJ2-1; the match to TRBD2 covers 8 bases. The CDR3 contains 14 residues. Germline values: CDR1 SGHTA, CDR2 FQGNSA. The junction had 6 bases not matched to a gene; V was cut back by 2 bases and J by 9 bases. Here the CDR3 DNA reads TGTGCCAGCAGCTTATTCGGGGGGGACACTGAGCAGTTCTTC. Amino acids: CASSLFGGDTEQFF.

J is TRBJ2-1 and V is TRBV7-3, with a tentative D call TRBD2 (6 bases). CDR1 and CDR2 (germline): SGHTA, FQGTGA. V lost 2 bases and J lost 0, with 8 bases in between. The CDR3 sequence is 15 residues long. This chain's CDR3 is CASSLLAFSYNEQFF. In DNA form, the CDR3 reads TGTGCCAGCAGCTTACTAGCGTTCTCCTACAATGAGCAGTTCTTC. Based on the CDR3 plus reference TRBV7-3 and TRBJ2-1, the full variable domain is GAGVSQTPSNKVTEKGKYVELRCDPISGHTALYWYRQSLGQGPEFLIYFQGTGAADDSGLPNDRFFAVRPEGSVSTLKIQRTERGDSAVYLCASSLLAFSYNEQFFGPGTRLTVL.

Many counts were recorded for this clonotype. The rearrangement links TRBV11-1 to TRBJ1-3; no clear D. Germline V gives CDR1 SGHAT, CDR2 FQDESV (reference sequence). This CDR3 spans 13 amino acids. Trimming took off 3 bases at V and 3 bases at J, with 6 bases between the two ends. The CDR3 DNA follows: TGTGCCAGCAGCTTGAATGGTGGAAACACCATATATTTT. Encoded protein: CASSLNGGNTIYF. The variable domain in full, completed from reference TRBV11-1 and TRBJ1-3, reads EAEVAQSPRYKITEKSQAVAFWCDPISGHATLYWYRQILGQGPELLVQFQDESVVDDSQLPKDRFSAERLKGVDSTLKIQPAELGDSAMYLCASSLNGGNTIYFGEGSWLTVV.

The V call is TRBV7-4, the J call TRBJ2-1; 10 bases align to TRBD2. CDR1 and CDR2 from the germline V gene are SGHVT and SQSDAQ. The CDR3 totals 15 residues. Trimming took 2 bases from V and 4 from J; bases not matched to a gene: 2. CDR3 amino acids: CASSLSSGGYNEQFF. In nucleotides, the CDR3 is TGTGCCAGCAGCTTATCTAGCGGGGGTTACAATGAGCAGTTCTTC.

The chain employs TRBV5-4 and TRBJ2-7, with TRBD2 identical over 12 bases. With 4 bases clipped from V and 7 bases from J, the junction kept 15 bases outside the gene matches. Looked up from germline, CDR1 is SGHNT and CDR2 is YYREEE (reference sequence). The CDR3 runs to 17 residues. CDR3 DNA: TGTGCCAGCAGCCCAGGACTAGCGGGACTCTCCTACAATGAGCAGTACTTC. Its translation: CASSPGLAGLSYNEQYF.